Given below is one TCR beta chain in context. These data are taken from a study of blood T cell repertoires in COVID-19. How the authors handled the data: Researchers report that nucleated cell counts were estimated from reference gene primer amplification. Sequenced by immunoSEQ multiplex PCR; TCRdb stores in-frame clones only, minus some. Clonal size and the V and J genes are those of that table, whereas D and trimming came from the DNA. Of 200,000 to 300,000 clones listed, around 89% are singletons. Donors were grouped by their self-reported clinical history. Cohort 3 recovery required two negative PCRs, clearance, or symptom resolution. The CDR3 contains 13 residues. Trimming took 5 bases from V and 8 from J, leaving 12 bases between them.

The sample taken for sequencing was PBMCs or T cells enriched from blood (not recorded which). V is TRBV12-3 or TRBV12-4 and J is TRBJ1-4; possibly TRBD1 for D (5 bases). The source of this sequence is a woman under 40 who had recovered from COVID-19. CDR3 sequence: CASSKTGGEKLFF. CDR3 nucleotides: TGTGCCAGCAGTAAAACCGGGGGGGAAAAACTGTTTTTT.